The T cell receptor (beta chain) described here comes from a study of shared T cell receptors in the human thymus. Generated by immunoSEQ multiplex PCR, the TCRdb table keeps only in-frame clones and is missing some. The sample has more than 300,000 clones, 85% to 95% seen once. V was pared by 6 bases and J by 5 bases, with 25 bases between. Germline CDR1 and CDR2: MDHEN and SYDVKM. The CDR3 loop spans 17 amino acids. The clonotype was recovered from a human donor. Sequencing input: thymocytes. The chain links TRBV28 to TRBJ2-5; maybe TRBD2 (6 bases). For the CDR3, the DNA is TGTGCCAGCAGCCCTCTGAGGGACTCAAGACCAGGGGAGACCCAGTACTTC. Translated, it gives CASSPLRDSRPGETQYF.